The 32 T cell receptor beta chains in this list originate from one sample, sequenced in a study of blood T cell repertoires in COVID-19. Clones were read by immunoSEQ multiplex PCR, and TCRdb kept only the in-frame ones, dropping some. The table shows over 90,000 clones, with 87% occurring only once. The sample taken for sequencing was peripheral blood. The source of these receptors is a woman in her fifties or sixties with COVID-19, enrolled during active disease.

This chain uses TRBV4-1 with TRBJ2-3, with D unresolved. Germline CDR1 reads MGHRA; CDR2 reads YSYEKL. Trimming cost V 1 base and J 2 bases, with 4 bases left between them. The CDR3 is 13 amino acids. CDR3 coding DNA: TGCGCCAGCAGCCAAGCAAACACAGATACGCAGTATTTT. This encodes CASSQANTDTQYF.

As for this clone: Other DNA sequences within the sample encode an identical CDR3. The chain joins TRBV6-6 to TRBJ1-1; no reliable D call. From germline, CDR1 is MNHNY and CDR2 SVGAGI (reference sequence). V was cut by 3 bases and J by 0 bases, with 8 bases left in between. The CDR3 covers 14 residues. The CDR3, as DNA: TGTGCCAGCAGTTATTCGGAGTTGAACACTGAAGCTTTCTTT. Translating gives CASSYSELNTEAFF.

This clone was found many times. The chain links TRBV6-5 to TRBJ2-7, with TRBD2 identical over 14 bases. The CDR3 runs 15 residues. The V gene end was trimmed by 6 bases and the J gene end by 3 bases; junction bases not matched to a gene: 4. Germline CDR1 is MNHEY and CDR2 is SVGAGI. This CDR3 reads CASRQGLAGVYEQYF. CDR3 DNA: TGTGCCAGCAGACAGGGACTAGCGGGGGTCTACGAGCAGTACTTC.

V and J are TRBV27 and TRBJ2-5; 7 bases fit TRBD1. The V gene end was trimmed by 5 bases and the J gene end by 2 bases; junction bases not matched to a gene: 5. Germline values: CDR1 MNHEY, CDR2 SMNVEV (reference sequence). The CDR3 has 14 amino acids. The CDR3 is CASSPDRLQETQYF. CDR3 nucleotides: TGTGCCAGCAGTCCGGACAGGCTACAAGAGACCCAGTACTTC.

This chain connects TRBV7-2 to TRBJ2-5, with 9 nucleotides matching TRBD2. The V gene end was trimmed by 0 bases and the J gene end by 5 bases; junction bases not matched to a gene: 10. Germline values: CDR1 SGHTA, CDR2 FQGNSA. The CDR3 is 17 amino acids. The CDR3 protein is CASSLAKWVAGVETQYF. The CDR3 nucleotides read TGTGCCAGCAGCTTAGCGAAGTGGGTAGCGGGGGTGGAGACCCAGTACTTC.

The J gene is TRBJ2-1, the V gene TRBV11-3; 10 bases map to TRBD2. Germline V gene sequence: CDR1 SGHNT, CDR2 YENEEA. This CDR3 region has 18 residues. With V trimmed by 5 bases and J by 2 bases, 12 bases remained unmatched. The CDR3 sequence: CASSGRGEAGGPYNEQFF. The CDR3 DNA reads as TGTGCCAGCAGCGGAAGAGGGGAAGCGGGGGGGCCCTACAATGAGCAGTTCTTC.

The chain links TRBV28 to TRBJ2-7; a weak D match, TRBD1 (6 bases). Germline CDR1 is MDHEN and CDR2 is SYDVKM. This CDR3 region has 12 residues. V was shortened by 7 bases and J by 11 bases, with 18 bases between the two germline ends. The CDR3 DNA reads as TGTGCCAGCACCACTTCCAGGGGAGAGAAGTACTTC. Amino acids: CASTTSRGEKYF.

The chain couples TRBV9 to TRBJ2-3, with TRBD2 identical over 8 bases. Looked up from germline, CDR1 is SGDLS and CDR2 is YYNGEE. V shed 5 bases and J 0 bases; nucleotides not matched to a gene: 5. This CDR3 comprises 15 residues. The CDR3 DNA sequence: TGTGCCAGCAGACTAGGCGGGGGGAGCACAGATACGCAGTATTTT. Translating gives CASRLGGGSTDTQYF.

This clone has a single count. The chain uses TRBV7-2 and TRBJ2-5; 10 nucleotides match TRBD2. Germline V CDR1 and CDR2: SGHTA, FQGNSA. J was trimmed by 6 bases and V by 4 bases; bases with no gene match: 11. This CDR3 is built from 16 residues. In nucleotides, the CDR3 is TGTGCCAGCAGCTCGACCCCGAGCGGGGGGGCACAGACCCAGTACTTC. Translating it yields CASSSTPSGGAQTQYF.

The chain combines TRBV15 with TRBJ2-3, with 10 bases aligning to TRBD1. The CDR3 covers 18 residues. The V gene end was trimmed by 1 base and the J gene end by 4 bases; junction bases not matched to a gene: 11. Germline V gene lookup returns CDR1 LNHNV and CDR2 YYDKDF (reference sequence). CDR3: CATSRVPPGQGLPDTQYF. CDR3 DNA: TGTGCCACCAGCAGAGTTCCTCCGGGACAGGGGTTACCAGATACGCAGTATTTT.

The gene calls are TRBV28 and TRBJ1-5; no reliable D call. This CDR3 is 16 amino acids long. V lost 2 bases and J 4 bases, leaving 15 bases between the germline ends. Per germline, CDR1 MDHEN and CDR2 SYDVKM. The CDR3, as DNA: TGTGCCAGCAGTTTAATCGGGGTCAGTGGGAATCAGCCCCAGCATTTT. It codes for CASSLIGVSGNQPQHF. The full variable domain, completed using reference TRBV28 and TRBJ1-5, is DVKVTQSSRYLVKRTGEKVFLECVQDMDHENMFWYRQDPGLGLRLIYFSYDVKMKEKGDIPEGYSVSREKKERFSLILESASTNQTSMYLCASSLIGVSGNQPQHFGDGTRLSIL.

With respect to this clone: Other nucleotide sequences in the sample specify the same CDR3. The chain recombines TRBV5-1 with TRBJ1-2; D may be TRBD1 (6 bases). Germline V lookup: CDR1 SGHRS, CDR2 YFSETQ. The CDR3 covers 12 residues. V shed 0 bases and J shed 7 bases, with 7 bases lying between them. CDR3 bases: TGCGCCAGCAGCTTGGACAGGGCTGGCTACACCTTC. It codes for CASSLDRAGYTF.

The chain joins TRBV18 to TRBJ2-3, with TRBD2 identical over 12 bases. J gave up 4 bases and V 4 bases, and 6 bases lay outside the gene matches. CDR1 is KGHSH, CDR2 LQKENI, per germline. The CDR3 spans 16 residues. CDR3 sequence reads: CASSRLSSGGADTQYF. For the CDR3, the DNA is TGTGCCAGCTCACGGCTGTCTAGCGGGGGGGCAGATACGCAGTATTTT.

This chain joins TRBV4-3 and TRBJ1-2; 9 bases fit TRBD1. This CDR3 region has 15 residues. J was trimmed by 5 bases and V by 3 bases; bases with no gene match: 7. From germline, CDR1 is LGHNA and CDR2 YSLEER. The CDR3 protein is CASSQDGQGRYGYTF. DNA for the CDR3: TGCGCCAGCAGCCAGGATGGACAGGGGAGGTATGGCTACACCTTC.

The chain combines TRBV7-2 with TRBJ2-6; possibly TRBD2 for D (6 bases). V lost 7 bases and J 3 bases, leaving 13 bases between the germline ends. The germline V gene encodes CDR1 SGHTA and CDR2 FQGNSA. The CDR3 sequence is 15 residues long. DNA of the CDR3: TGTGCCAGCAACCCTGGGGGGAATGGGGCCAACGTCCTGACTTTC. Protein product: CASNPGGNGANVLTF.

The rearrangement joins TRBV12-3 or TRBV12-4 to TRBJ2-2; no definite D call. The CDR3 is 12 amino acids. The V end lost 6 bases, the J end lost 9 bases, and 11 bases lay between the germline ends. In DNA, the CDR3 is TGTGCCAGCAGGCGGATGACCCGGGAGCTGTTTTTT. Its translation: CASRRMTRELFF.

A word on this clone: Other nucleotide sequences in the sample specify the same CDR3. This chain joins TRBV6-1 and TRBJ1-6; 7 bases are shared with TRBD1. The J segment lost 0 bases and the V segment lost 4 bases, leaving 6 bases of the junction unmatched. The CDR3 contains 17 residues. Germline-derived CDR1 and CDR2 are MNHNS and SASEGT. CDR3 in DNA: TGTGCCAGCAGTGGGGACAGCTTGAGCTCCTATAATTCACCCCTCCACTTT. Translation: CASSGDSLSSYNSPLHF.

The V and J genes are TRBV4-3 and TRBJ1-5; no firm D call. Germline CDR1 and CDR2: LGHNA and YSLEER. Trimming pared 1 base from V and 0 bases from J, leaving 7 bases between. There are 15 residues in the CDR3. The CDR3 spells CASSQGADSNQPQHF. The CDR3 coding sequence is TGCGCCAGCAGCCAAGGGGCCGATAGCAATCAGCCCCAGCATTTT.

V and J are TRBV19 and TRBJ2-3, with TRBD1 identical over 9 bases. Germline assignment: CDR1 LNHDA and CDR2 SQIVND (reference sequence). This CDR3 is built from 15 residues. V was pared by 1 base and J by 1 base, with 0 bases of the junction left unmatched. The CDR3 DNA reads as TGTGCCAGTAGTATAGGGGACAGGGGCACAGATACGCAGTATTTT. Its protein product is CASSIGDRGTDTQYF.

The gene calls are TRBV11-2 and TRBJ2-7, with D unclear. The CDR3 has 11 residues. Looked up from germline, CDR1 is SGHAT and CDR2 is FQNNGV. V was shortened by 5 bases and J by 4 bases, with 6 bases between the two germline ends. The CDR3 DNA sequence: TGTGCCAGCAGCCCCGAGTACGAGCAGTACTTC. Its translation: CASSPEYEQYF.

The chain employs TRBV25-1 and TRBJ1-1, with 9 bases identical to TRBD1. The germline gives CDR1 MGHDK, CDR2 SYGVNS. There are 15 residues in the CDR3. The ends lost 7 bases at V and 3 bases at J; junction bases unmatched: 9. CDR3 protein: CASNTGGLFDTEAFF. As DNA, the CDR3 is TGTGCCAGCAATACAGGGGGCTTGTTTGACACTGAAGCTTTCTTT.

The J gene is TRBJ1-2, the V gene TRBV11-2; TRBD1 matches at 7 bases. The CDR3 is 14 amino acids. The V gene end was trimmed by 3 bases and the J gene end by 6 bases; junction bases not matched to a gene: 7. Germline V gives CDR1 SGHAT, CDR2 FQNNGV. The CDR3 coding sequence is TGTGCCAGCAGCTTTTTCGACAGGGAGGATGGCTACACCTTC. It yields the protein CASSFFDREDGYTF.

The rearrangement joins TRBV7-9 to TRBJ2-1, with 11 bases fitting TRBD2. The CDR3 has 15 residues. Germline CDR1 is SEHNR and CDR2 is FQNEAQ (reference sequence). J gave up 8 bases and V 5 bases, and 8 bases lay outside the gene matches. The CDR3 loop is CASSTNSGGVYEQFF. The DNA for the CDR3 is TGTGCCAGCAGCACCAATAGCGGGGGGGTCTATGAGCAGTTCTTC.

The chain joins TRBV11-3 to TRBJ2-1; D gene uncertain. Germline loops: CDR1 SGHNT, CDR2 YENEEA. V was cut by 2 bases and J by 9 bases, with 8 bases left in between. The CDR3 has 12 residues. The CDR3 protein is CASSLYGGEQFF. The CDR3 DNA reads TGTGCCAGCAGCTTATACGGTGGTGAGCAGTTCTTC.

V is TRBV2 and J is TRBJ2-7; 7 bases are shared with TRBD2. The CDR3 has 15 amino acids. Losses at the gene ends were 3 bases for V and 1 base for J; bases not matched to a gene: 6. CDR1 is SNHLY and CDR2 is FYNNEI in the germline V gene. The CDR3 region is CASSDVGGMSYEQYF. CDR3 sequence (DNA): TGTGCCAGCAGTGATGTCGGGGGGATGTCCTACGAGCAGTACTTC.

This CDR3 is CASSLIWAENTEAFF. For the CDR3, the DNA is TGTGCCAGCAGCTTAATATGGGCCGAGAACACTGAAGCTTTCTTT. This sequence joins TRBV7-9 and TRBJ1-1, with unresolved D. The germline gives CDR1 SEHNR, CDR2 FQNEAQ (reference sequence). V dropped 2 bases and J dropped 1 base, with 11 bases sitting between them. This CDR3 contains 15 residues.

This chain uses TRBV6-5 with TRBJ2-1; TRBD2 aligns across 7 bases. Germline loops: CDR1 MNHEY, CDR2 SVGAGI. The CDR3 is made up of 15 amino acids. V lost 6 bases to trimming and J lost 14 bases; unmatched junction nucleotides: 19. CDR3 DNA sequence: TGTGCCAGCAGCGCGAGAGGCGGGGACTACCTGACGGAGTTCTTC. It is translated as CASSARGGDYLTEFF.

CDR3 sequence: CASTGTGGLEDTQYF. The CDR3 region has the DNA TGTGCCAGCACTGGGACAGGGGGCCTGGAAGATACGCAGTATTTT. The chain joins TRBV9 to TRBJ2-3, with TRBD1 identical over 12 bases. Germline CDR1 reads SGDLS; CDR2 reads YYNGEE. This CDR3 region has 15 residues. V was clipped by 6 bases and J by 5 bases; unmatched bases: 7.

This chain connects TRBV19 to TRBJ2-3; possibly TRBD1 for D (5 bases). The CDR3 extends over 14 amino acids. The V and J ends lost 5 bases and 6 bases respectively, with 15 bases between them. The V gene's germline CDR1 is LNHDA and CDR2 SQIVND (reference sequence). The CDR3 region has the DNA TGTGCCAGTAGTGCGGACATTTGGTCCGATACGCAGTATTTT. Protein product: CASSADIWSDTQYF.

This chain connects TRBV6-5 to TRBJ2-1; 10 positions match TRBD2. The trim removed 7 bases at V and 4 bases at J, leaving 4 bases unmatched. CDR3 length: 14 amino acids. Germline lookup yields CDR1 MNHEY and CDR2 SVGAGI. The CDR3, as DNA: TGTGCCAGCAAGGGACTAGCGATATACAATGAGCAGTTCTTC. The encoded protein is CASKGLAIYNEQFF.

The chain carries TRBV19 and TRBJ1-2, with no clear D. The CDR3 is 13 residues long. Germline CDR1 is LNHDA and CDR2 is SQIVND (reference sequence). The V and J ends lost 3 bases and 8 bases respectively, with 13 bases between them. The CDR3 loop reads CASSIERGGGYTF. The CDR3 coding sequence is TGTGCCAGTAGTATCGAGCGTGGAGGAGGCTACACCTTC.

This rearrangement joins TRBV3-1 (or the pseudogene TRBV3-2) to TRBJ2-7; D perhaps matches TRBD1 (6 bases). The V and J ends lost 0 bases and 6 bases respectively, with 12 bases between them. The CDR3 is made up of 14 amino acids. Germline V gives CDR1 LGHDT, CDR2 YNNKEL (reference sequence). The CDR3 protein is CASSQDRPRGEQYF. The CDR3 coding sequence is TGTGCCAGCAGCCAAGATCGGCCCAGGGGCGAGCAGTACTTC.